Each of the 20 T cell receptor beta chains below was sequenced from the same sample in a study of T cell responses to AZD1222 COVID-19 vaccine. TCRdb's copy holds only in-frame clones and misses some; the assay was immunoSEQ multiplex PCR. The data contain about 140,000 clones, 70% to 90% of them seen just once; the ten biggest clones take up about 5.5%. The input for sequencing was peripheral blood, taken on day 0 of AZD1222 vaccination. These TCRs come from an adult in good health.

In its sample, this clone was seen a few times. The V call is TRBV28, the J call TRBJ1-1; D gene ambiguous. CDR3 length: 14 residues. With 1 base removed from V and 1 base from J, the gap between germline ends came to 7 bases. Germline CDR1 reads MDHEN; CDR2 reads SYDVKM. CDR3 sequence: CASSLSLTNTEAFF. The CDR3, as DNA: TGTGCCAGCAGTTTATCTCTCACGAACACTGAAGCTTTCTTT. The full variable domain, in which reference TRBV28 and TRBJ1-1 provide the parts outside the CDR3, is DVKVTQSSRYLVKRTGEKVFLECVQDMDHENMFWYRQDPGLGLRLIYFSYDVKMKEKGDIPEGYSVSREKKERFSLILESASTNQTSMYLCASSLSLTNTEAFFGQGTRLTVV.

This sequence joins TRBV29-1 and TRBJ1-2, with D unclear. Trimming removed 3 bases at V and 3 bases at J, with 23 bases between. The CDR3 is made up of 17 amino acids. CDR1 is SQVTM, CDR2 ANQGSEA, per germline. The CDR3 region is CSVEYSSTQVVDYGYTF. The CDR3 coding sequence is TGCAGCGTTGAGTATTCTTCTACGCAGGTCGTGGACTATGGCTACACCTTC. The full variable domain, rest sourced from reference TRBV29-1 and TRBJ1-2, is SAVISQKPSRDICQRGTSLTIQCQVDSQVTMMFWYRQQPGQSLTLIATANQGSEATYESGFVIDKFPISRPNLTFSTLTVSNMSPEDSSIYLCSVEYSSTQVVDYGYTFGSGTRLTVV.

This clone was detected only a few times. The chain employs TRBV4-3 and TRBJ1-2; D might be TRBD1 (6 bases). The V gene lost 4 bases and the J gene lost 4 bases, with 10 bases spanning the gap. The CDR3 runs 13 residues. The germline gives CDR1 LGHNA, CDR2 YSLEER. For the CDR3, the DNA is TGCGCCAGCAGCCTGGGGGGCTCCTATGGCTACACCTTC. Its translation is CASSLGGSYGYTF.

This chain joins TRBV6-2 or TRBV6-3 and TRBJ1-1; the D is unclear. From germline, CDR1 is MNHEY and CDR2 SVGEGT. This CDR3 has 16 residues. V lost 3 bases, J lost 10 bases, and 24 bases lay in between. CDR3 DNA sequence: TGTGCCAGCAGTTATAATTTTGGGGTCTCAGAGAAGGGAGCTTTCTTT. Encoded protein: CASSYNFGVSEKGAFF.

This chain uses TRBV4-3 with TRBJ2-1; 13 positions agree with TRBD2. The V and J ends lost 4 bases and 4 bases, in that order; junction bases with no gene match: 4. CDR3 length: 16 amino acids. The germline CDR1 and CDR2 sequences are LGHNA and YSLEER. The chain's CDR3 is CASSLRTSGSYNEQFF. CDR3 DNA sequence: TGCGCCAGCAGCCTCCGGACTAGCGGGAGTTACAATGAGCAGTTCTTC.

In this sample, this clone turned up once. This sequence joins TRBV15 and TRBJ1-4; tentatively, D is TRBD1 (6 bases). The CDR3 has 13 amino acids. CDR1 is LNHNV, CDR2 YYDKDF, per germline (reference sequence). The V end lost 9 bases, the J end lost 4 bases, and 12 bases lay between the germline ends. DNA for the CDR3: TGTGCCACTCGGACAGAGTATAATGAAAAACTGTTTTTT. Its protein product is CATRTEYNEKLFF.

The V gene is TRBV10-3, the J gene TRBJ2-7; TRBD2 matches 11 bases. In germline, CDR1 is ENHRY, CDR2 SYGVKD. The CDR3 is 14 residues long. V trimming: 6 bases; J trimming: 5 bases; junction bases outside the gene matches: 6. For the CDR3, the DNA is TGTGCCATCAGCGTACTAGCGGGAGCTAACGAGCAGTACTTC. As protein: CAISVLAGANEQYF.

This clone was seen ten or more times. V and J are TRBV19 and TRBJ2-7; 7 bases fit TRBD1. V shed 3 bases and J 5 bases; nucleotides not matched to a gene: 1. Germline CDR1 reads LNHDA; CDR2 reads SQIVND (reference sequence). This CDR3 spans 12 amino acids. CDR3 loop: CASSIDRDEQYF. The DNA of the CDR3 is TGTGCCAGTAGTATTGACAGGGACGAGCAGTACTTC. Filled out from reference TRBV19 and TRBJ2-7, the complete variable domain reads DGGITQSPKYLFRKEGQNVTLSCEQNLNHDAMYWYRQDPGQGLRLIYYSQIVNDFQKGDIAEGYSVSREKKESFPLTVTSAQKNPTAFYLCASSIDRDEQYFGPGTRLTVT.

The chain is built from TRBV19 and TRBJ2-5, with a tentative D call TRBD1 (6 bases). The V end lost 6 bases, the J end lost 2 bases, and 10 bases lay between the germline ends. Per germline, CDR1 LNHDA and CDR2 SQIVND (reference sequence). CDR3 length: 13 residues. CDR3 coding DNA: TGTGCCAGTAGCCTAAGGGGGCAAGAGACCCAGTACTTC. It specifies CASSLRGQETQYF.

This sequence joins TRBV15 and TRBJ2-3, with D possibly TRBD1 on 6 matching bases. CDR3 length equals 18 residues. Trimming took 0 bases from V and 0 from J, leaving 16 bases between them. The V gene's germline CDR1 is LNHNV and CDR2 YYDKDF (reference sequence). In DNA form, the CDR3 reads TGTGCCACCAGCAGAGACCCGCCCGGGACAACTAGCACAGATACGCAGTATTTT. Its translation is CATSRDPPGTTSTDTQYF.

The J gene is TRBJ1-5, the V gene TRBV19; D is undetermined. Trimming pared 1 base from V and 0 bases from J, leaving 7 bases between. The germline gives CDR1 LNHDA, CDR2 SQIVND (reference sequence). CDR3 size: 15 residues. Here the CDR3 reads CASSIALHSNQPQHF. The CDR3, as DNA: TGTGCCAGTAGTATAGCCCTACATAGCAATCAGCCCCAGCATTTT.

The chain joins TRBV4-2 to TRBJ2-5; TRBD2 might be the D (6 bases). CDR3 size: 13 residues. V was pared by 4 bases and J by 4 bases, with 10 bases between. Germline assignment: CDR1 LGHNA and CDR2 YNFKEQ. The CDR3 loop reads CASSPEAGETQYF. The CDR3 DNA reads TGTGCCAGCAGCCCTGAAGCGGGAGAGACCCAGTACTTC.

The chain employs TRBV30 and TRBJ1-1; possible D gene TRBD1, 5 bases. This CDR3 is 15 amino acids long. V lost 2 bases and J lost 9, with 22 bases in between. Germline V gives CDR1 GTSNPN, CDR2 SVGIG (reference sequence). CDR3 bases: TGTGCCTGGAGTTCAGTGTATAGGGGAACGAGTAAAGCTTTCTTT. Translating it yields CAWSSVYRGTSKAFF. Variable domain in full (rest from reference TRBV30 and TRBJ1-1): SQTIHQWPATLVQPVGSPLSLECTVEGTSNPNLYWYRQAAGRGLQLLFYSVGIGQISSEVPQNLSASRPQDRQFILSSKKLLLSDSGFYLCAWSSVYRGTSKAFFGQGTRLTVV.

Concerning this clone: It may be a read error: a sequence one base away is much more abundant. This chain connects TRBV6-1 to TRBJ1-6, with no clear D. Germline-derived CDR1 and CDR2 are MNHNS and SASEGT. The CDR3 loop spans 14 amino acids. Trimming left V 1 base short and J 6 bases short, with 7 bases between. The CDR3 DNA reads as TGTGCCAGCAGTGAAGGGTGGGGTAATTCACCCCTCCACTTT. This gives the protein CASSEGWGNSPLHF.

The chain recombines TRBV30 with TRBJ1-6; perhaps TRBD1 as D (5 bases). There are 18 residues in the CDR3. Germline V gene data show CDR1 as GTSNPN and CDR2 as SVGIG (reference sequence). V lost 2 bases and J lost 7, with 24 bases in between. CDR3 loop: CAWSPTRGELRRNSPLHF. The DNA for the CDR3 is TGTGCCTGGAGTCCAACACGGGGGGAACTACGGAGGAATTCACCCCTCCACTTT.

The V gene is TRBV10-1, the J gene TRBJ1-5; perhaps TRBD1 as D (6 bases). This CDR3 contains 16 residues. The V and J ends lost 5 bases and 7 bases respectively, with 21 bases between them. Germline values: CDR1 WNHNN, CDR2 SYGVQD (reference sequence). CDR3 protein: CASSPQTGSGEQPQHF. The CDR3 coding sequence is TGCGCCAGCAGTCCCCAAACAGGGAGCGGGGAGCAGCCCCAGCATTTT.

CDR3 amino acids: CASSFRAGEAAGELFF. The CDR3 DNA reads TGTGCCAGCAGTTTCCGAGCGGGAGAGGCGGCCGGGGAGCTGTTTTTT. This rearrangement joins TRBV27 to TRBJ2-2, with 8 bases aligning to TRBD2. The CDR3 loop spans 16 amino acids. Germline lookup yields CDR1 MNHEY and CDR2 SMNVEV (reference sequence). The V and J ends lost 3 bases and 6 bases, in that order; junction bases with no gene match: 9.

The chain links TRBV15 to TRBJ2-1; D is undetermined. The CDR3 has 13 residues. Looked up from germline, CDR1 is LNHNV and CDR2 is YYDKDF (reference sequence). Trimming left V 5 bases short and J 15 bases short, with 20 bases between. CDR3 protein: CATSLDLSGEPFF. DNA of the CDR3: TGTGCCACCAGCCTAGACTTGAGTGGGGAACCGTTCTTC.

The chain uses TRBV5-6 and TRBJ1-4; D gene ambiguous. Trimming took off 0 bases at V and 0 bases at J, with 6 bases between the two ends. Per germline, CDR1 SGHDT and CDR2 YYEEEE. There are 15 residues in the CDR3. The CDR3 loop is CASSLVRTTNEKLFF. The DNA for the CDR3 is TGTGCCAGCAGCTTGGTTCGGACAACTAATGAAAAACTGTTTTTT.

The chain links TRBV27 to TRBJ1-4; tentative D call: TRBD1 (5 bases). Germline lookup yields CDR1 MNHEY and CDR2 SMNVEV (reference sequence). The CDR3 is made up of 15 amino acids. Trimming removed 3 bases from V and 8 bases from J, with 16 bases in between. The CDR3 sequence is CASSFSGGRGEKLFF. Written as DNA, the CDR3 is TGTGCCAGCAGTTTCTCCGGGGGGAGAGGCGAAAAACTGTTTTTT.